The 31 T cell receptor beta chains below all came from one sample that was sequenced in a study of Ad26.COV2.S vaccination and SARS-CoV-2 variants. Sequencing was performed with immunoSEQ multiplex PCR; in TCRdb, only in-frame clones are kept and a portion is missing. The data show about 460,000 clones, 80% to 90% seen once. Described treatment: some 19 received Ad26.COV2.S at low or high dose, single or two shots; about 5 received placebo; per-sample allocation not given. Collection of samples fell on day 63 after the first vaccine or placebo injection. Here the sequenced sample was peripheral blood, taken in a trial of Ad26.COV2.S vaccine versus placebo. These TCRs come from a person between 18 and 65 years old who received the Ad26.COV2.S COVID-19 vaccine or a placebo.

The gene calls are TRBV2 and TRBJ2-3; TRBD2 matches 7 bases. V gave up 8 bases and J gave up 5 bases; unmatched junction bases: 10. The CDR3 length is 14 residues. Germline V lookup: CDR1 SNHLY, CDR2 FYNNEI. The CDR3 region is CASLSGGVGDTQYF. The CDR3 coding sequence is TGTGCCAGCTTATCGGGAGGCGTGGGAGATACGCAGTATTTT.

This clone was found once. The genes are TRBV3-1 (or the pseudogene TRBV3-2) and TRBJ2-1, with D tentatively TRBD2 (6 bases). CDR3 length: 14 residues. Germline V gives CDR1 LGHDT, CDR2 YNNKEL (reference sequence). V lost 1 base and J lost 9, with 13 bases in between. The CDR3 DNA reads as TGTGCCAGCAGCCAAGCCAGACTAGTTTCTGAGCAGTTCTTC. Residues: CASSQARLVSEQFF.

Points on this clone: Its ends do not fully match the called genes, so a read error is possible. The gene calls are TRBV6-5 and TRBJ1-1; 7 bases match TRBD1. This CDR3 region has 11 residues. CDR1 MNHEY and CDR2 SVGAGI come from the germline V gene. The CDR3: CASNRGQNRSF. The CDR3 DNA reads as TGTGCCAGCAATAGGGGACAGAATCGTTCTTTT.

J is TRBJ2-5 and V is TRBV25-1, with D possibly matching TRBD2 (5 bases). The germline V gene has CDR1 MGHDK and CDR2 SYGVNS. The CDR3 sequence is 15 residues long. Between the trimmed V and J ends, which lost 0 bases and 3 bases, there was a span of 11 bases. DNA of the CDR3: TGTGCCAGCAGTGAATACCTTATCGGGGAAGAGACCCAGTACTTC. This gives the protein CASSEYLIGEETQYF.

This chain connects TRBV12-3 or TRBV12-4 to TRBJ2-3; 8 bases fit TRBD1. Losses at the gene ends were 6 bases for V and 11 bases for J; bases not matched to a gene: 7. The CDR3 covers 12 residues. The CDR3 loop is CASSLGTGGQYF. The CDR3, as DNA: TGTGCCAGCAGCCTCGGGACAGGCGGGCAGTATTTT.

The rearrangement links TRBV5-1 to TRBJ2-7, with TRBD2 matching 8 bases. V was clipped by 3 bases and J by 3 bases; unmatched bases: 5. Per germline, CDR1 SGHRS and CDR2 YFSETQ. This CDR3 region has 14 residues. The chain's CDR3 is CASSYGLANYEQYF. Here the CDR3 DNA reads TGCGCCAGCAGCTATGGACTAGCCAACTACGAGCAGTACTTC.

This clone was recorded a few times. The V call is TRBV19, the J call TRBJ1-1; no firm D call. Trimming took 0 bases from V and 0 from J, leaving 2 bases between them. The CDR3 contains 13 residues. Looked up from germline, CDR1 is LNHDA and CDR2 is SQIVND (reference sequence). Here the CDR3 reads CASSIELNTEAFF. The CDR3 DNA follows: TGTGCCAGTAGTATAGAACTGAACACTGAAGCTTTCTTT.

The chain employs TRBV30 and TRBJ2-1; either TRBD1 or TRBD2 may supply D (6 bases each). V was cut by 3 bases and J by 5 bases, with 14 bases left in between. Germline V CDR1 and CDR2: GTSNPN, SVGIG (reference sequence). The CDR3 is made up of 14 amino acids. The CDR3 coding sequence is TGTGCCTGGAGGAAGGGGGGATTAGACAATGAGCAGTTCTTC. It is translated as CAWRKGGLDNEQFF.

The chain carries TRBV6-5 and TRBJ1-2; D gene unclear. Trimming pared 5 bases from V and 13 bases from J, leaving 20 bases between. This CDR3 has 13 residues. Germline-derived CDR1 and CDR2 are MNHEY and SVGAGI. Here the CDR3 DNA reads TGTGCCAGCAGTACCGGCGGCAATCCGGCTTCCACCTTC. Translated: CASSTGGNPASTF.

This clone was detected once. The rearrangement uses TRBV19 and TRBJ2-7; possibly TRBD1 for D (8 bases). The ends were cut back, 10 bases at V and 6 bases at J, with 22 bases in the middle. CDR1 and CDR2 (germline): LNHDA, SQIVND (reference sequence). This CDR3 is 14 amino acids long. For the CDR3, the DNA is TGTGCCACCAGAAACCTGGACAGGGAGGGCGAGCAGTACTTC. Translation: CATRNLDREGEQYF.

The V gene is TRBV28, the J gene TRBJ1-1; D is unresolved. Trimming removed 7 bases at V and 1 base at J, with 7 bases between. The CDR3 spans 12 residues. Germline-derived CDR1 and CDR2 are MDHEN and SYDVKM. CDR3: CASMDRNTEAFF. The CDR3, as DNA: TGTGCCAGCATGGACCGGAACACTGAAGCTTTCTTT. Using reference TRBV28 and TRBJ1-1 for the parts outside the CDR3, the full variable domain is DVKVTQSSRYLVKRTGEKVFLECVQDMDHENMFWYRQDPGLGLRLIYFSYDVKMKEKGDIPEGYSVSREKKERFSLILESASTNQTSMYLCASMDRNTEAFFGQGTRLTVV.

The sample holds one count of this clone. This chain uses TRBV1 with TRBJ2-2; the table's D call, TRBD1, has no DNA check behind it. TRBV1 is flagged as a pseudogene. This CDR3 has 18 residues. CDR3 residues: CTSSQAPEKGPNTGELFF. CDR3 DNA: TGCACCAGCAGCCAAGCCCCAGAGAAGGGGCCCAACACCGGGGAGCTGTTTTTT.

V is TRBV3-1 (or the pseudogene TRBV3-2) and J is TRBJ2-3, with D possibly matching TRBD1 (5 bases). The length of the CDR3 is 14 residues. The V and J ends lost 1 base and 8 bases respectively, with 13 bases between them. CDR1 and CDR2 from the germline V gene are LGHDT and YNNKEL (reference sequence). The CDR3 nucleotides read TGTGCCAGCAGCCAAGGGCAGGGATTCGTTACGCAGTATTTT. It specifies CASSQGQGFVTQYF.

The CDR3 here is CASSLGTGRTDTQYF. The DNA of the CDR3 is TGTGCCAGCAGCTTAGGGACAGGGAGAACAGATACGCAGTATTTT. This chain joins TRBV7-6 and TRBJ2-3; 8 nucleotides match TRBD1. J was trimmed by 3 bases and V by 1 base; bases with no gene match: 3. Per germline, CDR1 SGHVS and CDR2 FNYEAQ. The CDR3 loop spans 15 amino acids.

V is TRBV2 and J is TRBJ1-5; D unclear. Germline assignment: CDR1 SNHLY and CDR2 FYNNEI. Trimming removed 0 bases from V and 11 bases from J, with 17 bases in between. CDR3 length equals 15 residues. Written as DNA, the CDR3 is TGTGCCAGCAGTGAAGCGAGGGCCAAAAAGGCCTCCCAGCATTTT. This encodes CASSEARAKKASQHF. Full variable domain (remainder filled in from reference TRBV2 and TRBJ1-5): EPEVTQTPSHQVTQMGQEVILRCVPISNHLYFYWYRQILGQKVEFLVSFYNNEISEKSEIFDDQFSVERPDGSNFTLKIRSTKLEDSAMYFCASSEARAKKASQHFGDGTRLSIL.

CDR3 nucleotides: TGCGCCAGCAGCTGGGTAGGTGAGGGAGGTGAGCAGTTCTTC. Its protein is CASSWVGEGGEQFF. V is TRBV5-1 and J is TRBJ2-1; possibly TRBD2 for D (6 bases). Trimming left V 3 bases short and J 9 bases short, with 16 bases between. The germline V gene encodes CDR1 SGHRS and CDR2 YFSETQ. CDR3 length: 14 amino acids.

On this clone itself: The same CDR3 can be traced to other DNA sequences in this sample. The rearrangement uses TRBV5-1 and TRBJ2-1; the D is unclear. CDR1 and CDR2 from the germline V gene are SGHRS and YFSETQ. Trimming cost V 0 bases and J 0 bases, with 7 bases left between them. The CDR3 is 15 residues long. The CDR3, as DNA: TGCGCCAGCAGCTTGGGCTCGAGCTCCTACAATGAGCAGTTCTTC. It yields the protein CASSLGSSSYNEQFF.

CDR3 region: CASSSFAAMVMKNTEAFF. The CDR3 coding sequence is TGTGCCAGCTCTAGCTTCGCGGCCATGGTGATGAAGAACACTGAAGCTTTCTTT. The rearrangement joins TRBV18 to TRBJ1-1; D is undetermined. Trimming took off 6 bases at V and 1 base at J, with 24 bases between the two ends. The CDR3 loop spans 18 amino acids. Germline V gives CDR1 KGHSH, CDR2 LQKENI.

J is TRBJ1-1 and V is TRBV7-8; 7 positions agree with TRBD1. V shed 0 bases, J shed 4 bases, and the junction held 5 bases outside the gene matches. The CDR3 runs 15 residues. CDR1 is SGHVS, CDR2 FQNEAQ, per germline. The CDR3 is CASSLARQGGTEAFF. The CDR3 DNA follows: TGTGCCAGCAGCTTAGCAAGACAGGGAGGCACTGAAGCTTTCTTT.

The J gene is TRBJ1-1, the V gene TRBV7-9; weak D call: TRBD1 (5 bases). Germline lookup yields CDR1 SEHNR and CDR2 FQNEAQ (reference sequence). The CDR3 totals 13 residues. Deletions cut 3 bases from V and 6 bases from J, with 11 bases between. CDR3 protein: CASSFSGYAEAFF. The CDR3 DNA is TGTGCCAGCAGCTTCTCAGGGTACGCTGAAGCTTTCTTT.

V is TRBV15 and J is TRBJ1-5; perhaps TRBD1 as D (6 bases). The V gene lost 3 bases and the J gene lost 0 bases, with 15 bases spanning the gap. The CDR3 length is 17 residues. From germline, CDR1 is LNHNV and CDR2 YYDKDF (reference sequence). The CDR3 loop is CATSSLIGGNSNQPQHF. The CDR3 DNA sequence: TGTGCCACCAGCAGTTTAATCGGGGGCAATAGCAATCAGCCCCAGCATTTT.

This sequence joins TRBV6-2 or TRBV6-3 and TRBJ2-1; 10 bases map to TRBD2. With V trimmed by 6 bases and J by 1 base, 6 bases remained unmatched. The CDR3 covers 16 residues. CDR1 is MNHEY, CDR2 SVGEGT, per germline. CDR3 sequence: CASSPTGLASYNEQFF. The CDR3 DNA follows: TGTGCCAGCAGCCCAACGGGACTAGCGTCCTACAATGAGCAGTTCTTC.

The chain recombines TRBV6-5 with TRBJ2-5, with D unresolved. This CDR3 is 13 amino acids long. V was shortened by 6 bases and J by 0 bases, with 8 bases between the two germline ends. Germline V gene sequence: CDR1 MNHEY, CDR2 SVGAGI. CDR3 bases: TGTGCCAGCAGCGACTCATACCAAGAGACCCAGTACTTC. As protein: CASSDSYQETQYF.

This chain joins TRBV5-4 and TRBJ2-1, with 8 bases identical to TRBD2. Germline V lookup: CDR1 SGHNT, CDR2 YYREEE (reference sequence). This CDR3 contains 16 residues. V shed 3 bases, J shed 5 bases, and the junction held 10 bases outside the gene matches. The CDR3 here is CASSWGLSGGDNEQFF. The CDR3 DNA follows: TGTGCCAGCAGCTGGGGGCTAAGCGGGGGCGACAATGAGCAGTTCTTC.

The rearrangement links TRBV2 to TRBJ1-1; D is possibly TRBD1 (5 bases). The CDR3 runs 19 residues. Trimming left V 8 bases short and J 4 bases short, with 32 bases between. Germline-derived CDR1 and CDR2 are SNHLY and FYNNEI. The CDR3 loop reads CASLVGQQSIPPRGTEAFF. CDR3 in DNA: TGTGCCAGCTTGGTTGGTCAACAATCGATACCGCCGAGGGGCACTGAAGCTTTCTTT.

The rearrangement links TRBV30 to TRBJ2-1; 8 nucleotides agree with TRBD1. J gave up 9 bases and V 4 bases, and 11 bases lay outside the gene matches. CDR1 and CDR2 (germline): GTSNPN, SVGIG (reference sequence). The CDR3 sequence is 14 residues long. The CDR3 sequence is CAWTRQGPPVEQFF. CDR3 DNA: TGTGCCTGGACTCGACAGGGGCCGCCTGTTGAGCAGTTCTTC. The entire variable domain, with the rest obtained from reference TRBV30 and TRBJ2-1, is as follows: SQTIHQWPATLVQPVGSPLSLECTVEGTSNPNLYWYRQAAGRGLQLLFYSVGIGQISSEVPQNLSASRPQDRQFILSSKKLLLSDSGFYLCAWTRQGPPVEQFFGPGTRLTVL.

This chain connects TRBV18 to TRBJ2-7, with D possibly matching TRBD1 (6 bases). The CDR3 covers 14 residues. The germline V gene has CDR1 KGHSH and CDR2 LQKENI. V was pared by 0 bases and J by 2 bases, with 8 bases between. The CDR3: CASSPPTGTYEQYF. In nucleotides, the CDR3 is TGTGCCAGCTCACCACCGACAGGTACCTACGAGCAGTACTTC.

The rearrangement joins TRBV2 to TRBJ1-1; D may be TRBD1 (6 bases). V was clipped by 4 bases and J by 6 bases, with 15 bases between them. The CDR3 loop spans 14 amino acids. CDR1 is SNHLY and CDR2 is FYNNEI in the germline V gene. Here the CDR3 DNA reads TGTGCCAGCAGTGTCAGGGGAGGAATCGCTGAAGCTTTCTTT. This codes for CASSVRGGIAEAFF. Combining the CDR3 with reference TRBV2 and TRBJ1-1 gives the whole variable domain EPEVTQTPSHQVTQMGQEVILRCVPISNHLYFYWYRQILGQKVEFLVSFYNNEISEKSEIFDDQFSVERPDGSNFTLKIRSTKLEDSAMYFCASSVRGGIAEAFFGQGTRLTVV.

The gene calls are TRBV5-1 and TRBJ1-1, with D hard to call. V lost 4 bases and J lost 3, with 13 bases in between. Germline CDR1 reads SGHRS; CDR2 reads YFSETQ. The CDR3 has 14 amino acids. CDR3 region: CASSPSRLDTEAFF. In nucleotides, the CDR3 is TGCGCCAGCAGCCCTAGCAGGCTGGACACTGAAGCTTTCTTT.

The DNA of the CDR3 is TGTGCCAGCAGCGCCGGACTAGCGGCCTACGAGCAGTACTTC. Protein: CASSAGLAAYEQYF. The V gene is TRBV2, the J gene TRBJ2-7; 10 nucleotides line up with TRBD2. The germline V gene has CDR1 SNHLY and CDR2 FYNNEI. This CDR3 comprises 14 residues. The V and J ends lost 6 bases and 2 bases, in that order; junction bases with no gene match: 4.

This chain uses TRBV25-1 with TRBJ2-3, with TRBD2 identical over 15 bases. The CDR3 length is 18 residues. CDR1 and CDR2 (germline): MGHDK, SYGVNS. Trimming took 3 bases from V and 2 from J; bases not matched to a gene: 6. The CDR3 nucleotides read TGTGCCAGCAGTGACCTCCGGACTAGCGGGGGGGACACAGATACGCAGTATTTT. Amino acids: CASSDLRTSGGDTDTQYF.